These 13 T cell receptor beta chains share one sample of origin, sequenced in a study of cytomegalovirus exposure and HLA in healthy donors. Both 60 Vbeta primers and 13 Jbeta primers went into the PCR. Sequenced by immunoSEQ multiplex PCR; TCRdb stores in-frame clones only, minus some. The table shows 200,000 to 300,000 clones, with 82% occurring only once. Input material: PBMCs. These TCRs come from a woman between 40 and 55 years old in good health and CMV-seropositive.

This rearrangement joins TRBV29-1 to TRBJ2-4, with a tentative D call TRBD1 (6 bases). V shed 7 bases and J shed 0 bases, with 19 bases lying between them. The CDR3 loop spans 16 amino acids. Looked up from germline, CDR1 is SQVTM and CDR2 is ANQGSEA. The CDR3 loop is CSALGRGGGAKNIQYF. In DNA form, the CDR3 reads TGCAGCGCCCTGGGCAGGGGCGGAGGAGCCAAAAACATTCAGTACTTC.

The CDR3 loop reads CATSSGITGNQPQHF. The DNA of the CDR3 is TGTGCCACCAGCAGTGGTATTACAGGGAATCAGCCCCAGCATTTT. V and J are TRBV15 and TRBJ1-5; D might be TRBD1 (6 bases). Deletions cut 3 bases from V and 4 bases from J, with 13 bases between. This CDR3 is built from 15 residues. Germline CDR1 LNHNV, CDR2 YYDKDF (reference sequence).

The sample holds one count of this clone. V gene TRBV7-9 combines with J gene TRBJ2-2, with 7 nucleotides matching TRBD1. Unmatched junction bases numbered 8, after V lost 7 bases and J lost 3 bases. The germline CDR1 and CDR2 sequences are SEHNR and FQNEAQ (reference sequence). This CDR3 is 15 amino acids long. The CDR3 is CASIYRGGYTGELFF. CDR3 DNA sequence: TGTGCCAGCATATACAGGGGCGGGTACACCGGGGAGCTGTTTTTT. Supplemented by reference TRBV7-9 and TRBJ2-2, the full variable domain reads DTGVSQNPRHKITKRGQNVTFRCDPISEHNRLYWYRQTLGQGPEFLTYFQNEAQLEKSRLLSDRFSAERPKGSFSTLEIQRTEQGDSAMYLCASIYRGGYTGELFFGEGSRLTVL.

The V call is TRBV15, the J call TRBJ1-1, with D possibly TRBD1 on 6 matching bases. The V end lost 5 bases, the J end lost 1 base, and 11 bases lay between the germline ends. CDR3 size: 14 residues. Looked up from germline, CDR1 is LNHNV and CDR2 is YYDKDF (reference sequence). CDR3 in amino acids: CATSSGTTNTEAFF. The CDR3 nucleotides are TGTGCCACCAGCTCCGGGACAACGAACACTGAAGCTTTCTTT.

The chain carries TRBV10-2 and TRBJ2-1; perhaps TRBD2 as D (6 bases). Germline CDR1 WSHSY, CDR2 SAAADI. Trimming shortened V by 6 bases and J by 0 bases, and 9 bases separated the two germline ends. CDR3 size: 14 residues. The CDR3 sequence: CASRGLFSYNEQFF. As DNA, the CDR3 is TGCGCCAGCAGGGGACTTTTCTCCTACAATGAGCAGTTCTTC.

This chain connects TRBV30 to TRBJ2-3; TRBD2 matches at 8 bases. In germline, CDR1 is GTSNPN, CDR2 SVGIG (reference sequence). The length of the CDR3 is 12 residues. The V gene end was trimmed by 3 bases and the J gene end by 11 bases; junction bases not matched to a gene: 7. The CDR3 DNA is TGTGCCTGGAGCAGCGGGGGACCGATGCAGTATTTT. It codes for CAWSSGGPMQYF.

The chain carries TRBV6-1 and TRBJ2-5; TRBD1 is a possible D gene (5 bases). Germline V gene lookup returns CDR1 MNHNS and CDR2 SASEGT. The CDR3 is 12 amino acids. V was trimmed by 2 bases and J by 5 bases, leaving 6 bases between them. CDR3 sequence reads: CASSESGETQYF. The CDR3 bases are TGTGCCAGCAGTGAATCAGGGGAGACCCAGTACTTC.

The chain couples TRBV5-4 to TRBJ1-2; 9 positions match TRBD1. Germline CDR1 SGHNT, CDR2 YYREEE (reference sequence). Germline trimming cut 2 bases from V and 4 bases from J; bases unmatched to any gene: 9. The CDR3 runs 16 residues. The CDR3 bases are TGTGCCAGCAGCTTTGCAGGGACAGGGAATGGCTATGGCTACACCTTC. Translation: CASSFAGTGNGYGYTF.

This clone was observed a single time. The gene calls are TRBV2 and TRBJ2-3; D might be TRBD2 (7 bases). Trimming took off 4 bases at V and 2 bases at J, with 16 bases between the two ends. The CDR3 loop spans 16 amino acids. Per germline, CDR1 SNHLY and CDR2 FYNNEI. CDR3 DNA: TGTGCCAGCAGTGTGGAGGCGGGGGCCTACACAGATACGCAGTATTTT. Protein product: CASSVEAGAYTDTQYF. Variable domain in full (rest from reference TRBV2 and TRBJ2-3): EPEVTQTPSHQVTQMGQEVILRCVPISNHLYFYWYRQILGQKVEFLVSFYNNEISEKSEIFDDQFSVERPDGSNFTLKIRSTKLEDSAMYFCASSVEAGAYTDTQYFGPGTRLTVL.

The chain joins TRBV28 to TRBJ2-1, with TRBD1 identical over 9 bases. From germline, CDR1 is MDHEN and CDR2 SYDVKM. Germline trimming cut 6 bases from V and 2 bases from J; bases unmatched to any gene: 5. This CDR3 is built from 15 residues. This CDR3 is CASSPGTGPYNEQFF. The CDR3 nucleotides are TGTGCCAGCAGCCCCGGGACAGGGCCCTACAATGAGCAGTTCTTC.

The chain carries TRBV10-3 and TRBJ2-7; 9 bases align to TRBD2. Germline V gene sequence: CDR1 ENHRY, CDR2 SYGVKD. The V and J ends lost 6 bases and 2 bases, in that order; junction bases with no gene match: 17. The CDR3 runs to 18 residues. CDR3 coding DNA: TGTGCCATCAGACATGGACACGCCAATAGCGGGAGAACCTACGAGCAGTACTTC. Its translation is CAIRHGHANSGRTYEQYF.

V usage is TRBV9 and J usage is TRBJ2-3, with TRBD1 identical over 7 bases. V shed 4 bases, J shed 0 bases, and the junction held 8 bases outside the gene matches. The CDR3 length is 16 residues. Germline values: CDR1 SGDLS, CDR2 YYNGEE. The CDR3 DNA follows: TGTGCCAGCAGCTCTCAGGGGGAACTTAGCACAGATACGCAGTATTTT. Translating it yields CASSSQGELSTDTQYF.

The CDR3 nucleotides read TGTGCCAGCAGCCAAGTACGCAGGGGACGGGAAAAACTGTTTTTT. It encodes CASSQVRRGREKLFF. The rearrangement links TRBV4-2 to TRBJ1-4, with D possibly matching TRBD1 (6 bases). In germline, CDR1 is LGHNA, CDR2 YNFKEQ. The CDR3 totals 15 residues. Trimming took off 1 base at V and 8 bases at J, with 14 bases between the two ends.